Listed below are T cell receptor beta chains from one sample, sequenced in a study of blood T cell repertoires in COVID-19. Assay: immunoSEQ multiplex PCR; the TCRdb copy retains only in-frame clones and omits some. This sample carries about 150,000 clones, roughly 81% of them seen once, and the ten largest clones take around 2.7%. Material for sequencing was peripheral blood. The receptors shown here come from a woman older than 75 with COVID-19, enrolled during active disease. Both conserved end residues are part of each CDR3. The D gene is left open where the match is weak. Clone size, where shown, is once, few, many, or a class for clones that have expanded.

J,V,D,size,CDR3,DNA
TRBJ2-1,TRBV19,NA,NA,CASRGGAILSSYNEQFF,TGTGCCAGTAGAGGAGGGGCGATCCTGAGCTCCTACAATGAGCAGTTCTTC
TRBJ2-7,TRBV7-2,NA,once,CASSPRSGYEQYF,TGTGCCAGCAGCCCCCGGTCAGGCTACGAGCAGTACTTC
TRBJ2-2,TRBV9,NA,NA,CASRRQGHTGELFF,TGTGCCAGCAGGAGGCAGGGCCACACCGGGGAGCTGTTTTTT
TRBJ2-7,TRBV5-1,NA,NA,CASSRDTTYEQYF,TGCGCCAGCAGCAGGGACACCACCTACGAGCAGTACTTC
TRBJ2-2,TRBV9,NA,NA,CASSVIEATGELFF,TGTGCCAGCAGCGTTATAGAAGCCACCGGGGAGCTGTTTTTT
TRBJ2-7,TRBV5-1,TRBD2,NA,CASSSLAGATEQYF,TGCGCCAGCAGCTCACTAGCGGGAGCGACCGAGCAGTACTTC
TRBJ1-4,TRBV2,NA,NA,CASSEALELATNEKLFF,TGTGCCAGCAGTGAAGCATTGGAGCTCGCAACTAATGAAAAACTGTTTTTT
TRBJ2-5,TRBV18,TRBD2,NA,CASSKMGTSEETQYF,TGTGCCAGCTCAAAAATGGGGACTAGTGAGGAGACCCAGTACTTC
TRBJ2-7,TRBV7-2,TRBD2,NA,CASSLGLAGEYF,TGTGCCAGCAGCCTGGGACTAGCGGGGGAGTACTTC
TRBJ2-1,TRBV7-9,NA,NA,CARSASGSYNEQFF,TGTGCCAGATCTGCCTCGGGATCGTACAATGAGCAGTTCTTC
TRBJ1-3,TRBV6-5,NA,NA,CASSYATGSGNTIYF,TGTGCCAGCAGTTACGCGACAGGCTCTGGAAACACCATATATTTT
TRBJ2-7,TRBV5-4,NA,NA,CASSIVSGEQYF,TGTGCCAGCAGCATAGTTAGCGGCGAGCAGTACTTC
TRBJ1-2,TRBV5-5,NA,NA,CASSPVVGQNHKDYGYTF,TGTGCCAGCAGCCCGGTGGTAGGACAGAACCATAAAGACTATGGCTACACCTTC
TRBJ1-1,TRBV18,NA,NA,CASSKETEAFF,TGTGCCAGCTCCAAGGAGACTGAAGCTTTCTTT
TRBJ1-1,TRBV30,TRBD1,NA,CAWSMGQGNSAEAFF,TGTGCCTGGAGTATGGGACAGGGGAATTCCGCTGAAGCTTTCTTT
TRBJ1-1,TRBV6-5,NA,NA,CATDSPGATEAFF,TGTGCCACCGACTCCCCAGGGGCTACTGAAGCTTTCTTT
TRBJ2-7,TRBV27,TRBD1,NA,CASSIRGGGSYEQYF,TGTGCCAGCAGTATCCGAGGGGGCGGTTCCTACGAGCAGTACTTC
TRBJ2-5,TRBV5-6,NA,NA,CASSSPGRGQETQYF,TGTGCCAGCAGCTCTCCCGGAAGGGGACAAGAGACCCAGTACTTC
TRBJ2-5,TRBV6-6,NA,few,CASSRWNRDKKETQYF,TGTGCCAGCAGTCGATGGAACCGGGACAAGAAAGAGACCCAGTACTTC
TRBJ2-5,TRBV6-6,NA,NA,CASSFGQFAGGKTQYF,TGTGCCAGCAGCTTTGGACAGTTTGCCGGTGGGAAGACCCAGTACTTC
TRBJ1-4,TRBV6-5,TRBD1,NA,CASSYGGTANEKLFF,TGTGCCAGCAGTTACGGTGGGACAGCGAATGAAAAACTGTTTTTT
TRBJ1-1,TRBV28,TRBD1,NA,CASSLGAGTGETRAFF,TGTGCCAGCAGTTTAGGGGCCGGGACAGGGGAAACCAGGGCTTTCTTT
TRBJ2-5,TRBV27,NA,NA,CASRTTQGTQYF,TGTGCCAGCAGAACGACACAGGGGACCCAGTACTTC
TRBJ1-2,TRBV10-1,TRBD1,NA,CASRGQGSIGYTF,TGCGCCAGCAGGGGACAGGGATCCATTGGCTACACCTTC
TRBJ2-1,TRBV19,TRBD2,NA,CASRRDWGFRGGPYNEQFF,TGTGCCAGTCGCCGGGACTGGGGGTTCCGGGGGGGTCCCTACAATGAGCAGTTCTTC
TRBJ2-7,TRBV27,TRBD1,once,CASSSPRTGLAYEQYF,TGTGCCAGCAGTTCGCCCCGGACAGGGCTGGCCTACGAGCAGTACTTC
TRBJ2-1,TRBV29-1,NA,NA,CSTPRGGSYNEQFF,TGCAGCACCCCAAGGGGGGGGTCCTACAATGAGCAGTTCTTC
TRBJ1-4,TRBV6-6,NA,NA,CASSPAGRDEKLFF,TGTGCCAGCAGTCCCGCGGGGAGGGATGAAAAACTGTTTTTT
TRBJ2-1,TRBV2,NA,once,CASSRLRKSHNEQFF,TGTGCCAGCAGTCGACTAAGGAAGTCCCACAATGAGCAGTTCTTC
TRBJ2-7,TRBV6-1,NA,NA,CASSEGSSSGEQYF,TGTGCCAGCAGTGAAGGGTCTTCATCGGGGGAGCAGTACTTC
TRBJ1-5,TRBV5-1,NA,NA,CASSSKCRGYSNQPQHF,TGCGCCAGCAGCTCCAAATGTAGGGGCTATAGCAATCAGCCCCAGCATTTT
TRBJ2-3,TRBV9,TRBD2,NA,CASSVTSGSTDTQYF,TGTGCCAGCAGCGTGACTAGCGGGAGCACAGATACGCAGTATTTT
TRBJ1-2,TRBV25-1,NA,NA,CASSESGARAYGYTF,TGTGCCAGCAGTGAATCTGGGGCGCGAGCCTATGGCTACACCTTC
TRBJ1-1,TRBV28,TRBD1,NA,CASSPGQLEAFF,TGTGCCAGCAGTCCGGGACAGCTTGAAGCTTTCTTT
TRBJ2-3,TRBV5-1,NA,NA,CASTGESDTQYF,TGCGCCAGCACCGGGGAATCAGATACGCAGTATTTT
TRBJ1-3,TRBV6-5,NA,few,CASRQSISGNTIYF,TGTGCCAGTAGACAGTCGATCTCTGGAAACACCATATATTTT
TRBJ1-2,TRBV6-5,TRBD1,NA,CASSRGLGYTF,TGTGCCAGCAGTAGGGGGCTCGGCTACACCTTC
TRBJ2-7,TRBV28,NA,NA,CASSQGGNDEQYF,TGTGCCAGCAGTCAAGGGGGAAACGACGAGCAGTACTTC
TRBJ1-5,TRBV5-5,TRBD1,few,CASSYNRGQPQHF,TGTGCCAGCAGCTATAACAGGGGCCAGCCCCAGCATTTT
TRBJ1-6,TRBV9,NA,few,CASSVAAAEGSPLHF,TGTGCCAGCAGCGTAGCGGCGGCCGAGGGTTCACCCCTCCACTTT
TRBJ1-6,TRBV28,NA,once,CASSFDRMGNSPLHF,TGTGCCAGCAGTTTTGACAGAATGGGAAATTCACCCCTCCACTTT
TRBJ2-6,TRBV19,TRBD1,NA,CASSTGQGRAGANVLTF,TGTGCCAGTAGTACCGGACAGGGGAGGGCTGGGGCCAACGTCCTGACTTTC
TRBJ1-5,TRBV27,TRBD1,NA,CASKGQGGQPQHF,TGTGCCAGCAAAGGACAGGGTGGCCAGCCCCAGCATTTT
TRBJ2-1,TRBV5-4,NA,few,CASSLAQGDEQFF,TGTGCCAGCAGCTTGGCCCAGGGTGATGAGCAGTTCTTC
TRBJ2-2,TRBV6-5,TRBD1,once,CASTHWSDRARELFF,TGTGCCAGCACCCACTGGTCGGACAGGGCCCGGGAGCTGTTTTTT
TRBJ2-7,TRBV5-4,NA,NA,CASSPGMRDFSYEQYF,TGTGCCAGCTCACCGGGGATGAGGGATTTCTCCTACGAGCAGTACTTC
TRBJ2-2,TRBV5-4,TRBD2,NA,CASSLRVAGVAGELFF,TGTGCCAGCAGCTTGAGGGTAGCGGGGGTGGCCGGGGAGCTGTTTTTT
TRBJ2-3,TRBV27,NA,NA,CASSLNWATDTQYF,TGTGCCAGCAGTTTAAACTGGGCCACAGATACGCAGTATTTT
TRBJ2-3,TRBV2,TRBD2,NA,CATARGGRSTDTQYF,TGTGCCACCGCTCGCGGGGGGCGGAGCACAGATACGCAGTATTTT
TRBJ2-5,TRBV29-1,TRBD1,few,CSVDEGAVETQYF,TGCAGCGTTGATGAGGGGGCAGTTGAGACCCAGTACTTC
TRBJ2-7,TRBV7-3,TRBD1,NA,CASSLGQGAYEQYF,TGTGCCAGCAGCCTGGGACAGGGGGCCTACGAGCAGTACTTC
TRBJ1-4,TRBV30,TRBD1,NA,CAWSWKGGIDEKLFF,TGTGCCTGGAGTTGGAAAGGGGGCATCGATGAAAAACTGTTTTTT
TRBJ2-2,TRBV27,TRBD2,NA,CASSLMGGIDTGELFF,TGTGCCAGCAGTTTAATGGGAGGGATAGACACCGGGGAGCTGTTTTTT
TRBJ1-1,TRBV7-8,NA,once,CASSLAGRGKTEAFF,TGTGCCAGCAGCTTAGCGGGCAGGGGAAAAACTGAAGCTTTCTTT
TRBJ1-1,TRBV5-6,NA,NA,CASSLRHREWNTEAFF,TGTGCCAGCAGCCTAAGACATCGAGAGTGGAACACTGAAGCTTTCTTT
TRBJ2-7,TRBV6-5,NA,NA,CASSRDFPGYEQYF,TGTGCCAGCAGTCGGGACTTCCCGGGGTACGAGCAGTACTTC
TRBJ2-6,TRBV6-5,NA,NA,CASSYRGVGANVLTF,TGTGCCAGCAGTTACAGGGGTGTTGGGGCCAACGTCCTGACTTTC